The 3 T cell receptor beta chains listed next were all sequenced from one sample in a study of shared clonotypes between healthy human individuals. Naive CD8 cells lacked CD45RO and underwent positive selection for CCR7, leaving out terminally differentiated effector memory CD45RA+ cells. The data were produced by immunoSEQ multiplex PCR, yet TCRdb's version contains in-frame clones alone and is incomplete. The sample lists hundreds of thousands of clones, about 96% occurring once. The sample comprised naive CD8+ T cells sorted from blood. Receptors originate from a woman aged 30 to 39 in good health.

The V gene is TRBV30, the J gene TRBJ2-7; 8 nucleotides match TRBD2. CDR1 GTSNPN and CDR2 SVGIG come from the germline V gene (reference sequence). The CDR3 totals 13 residues. V lost 0 bases and J lost 3; bases outside the gene matches: 1. CDR3 coding DNA: TGTGCCTGGAGTGTAGCGGGGGACTACGAGCAGTACTTC. It yields the protein CAWSVAGDYEQYF.

This clone was counted a single time. The chain joins TRBV6-5 to TRBJ2-1; 8 positions match TRBD2. The CDR3 covers 16 residues. Per the germline V gene, CDR1 is MNHEY and CDR2 is SVGAGI. The V segment lost 4 bases and the J segment 8 bases; nucleotides outside the gene matches: 13. CDR3 DNA: TGTGCCAGCAGTTCTGCCCTGGGGACTAGGAGCGATGAGCAGTTCTTC. As protein: CASSSALGTRSDEQFF.

V usage is TRBV29-1 and J usage is TRBJ2-1; 8 nucleotides line up with TRBD1. The ends lost 6 bases at V and 7 bases at J; junction bases unmatched: 2. The CDR3 covers 11 residues. Germline loops: CDR1 SQVTM, CDR2 ANQGSEA. DNA of the CDR3: TGCAGCGTAAGACAGGGGAATGAGCAGTTCTTC. Translating gives CSVRQGNEQFF.